Below, one T cell receptor beta chain is given with its context. Its antigen is unidentified. The V segment lost 0 bases and the J segment 0 bases; nucleotides outside the gene matches: 5. Germline loops: CDR1 WNHNN, CDR2 SYGVQD (reference sequence). The CDR3 spans 17 residues. This sample is drawn from a study of OX40 agonist ivuxolimab in advanced cancers. Study background: Three individuals attained partial responses, comprising one hepatocellular carcinoma case and two cutaneous melanoma cases. Findings and limits, study-wide: Clonal expansion by week 6 occurred in CD4+ and CD8+ blood T cells (at 0.1 to 3.0 mg/kg).

Blood draws occurred at baseline, cycle 4 day 1, and cycle 7 day 1. Sequenced by immunoSEQ multiplex PCR; TCRdb stores in-frame clones only, minus some. Of over 60,000 clones listed, roughly nine tenths are singletons. The sample was CD4+ or CD8+ T cells sorted from blood, taken in a trial of the OX40 agonist ivuxolimab. The V and J genes are TRBV10-1 and TRBJ2-1; TRBD2 agrees at 7 bases. This receptor was identified in an adult with an advanced solid tumor such as melanoma, head and neck, liver or kidney cancer. CDR3 sequence reads: CASSESERGSSYNEQFF. In nucleotides, the CDR3 is TGCGCCAGCAGTGAGTCGGAGCGGGGCAGCTCCTACAATGAGCAGTTCTTC.